These 12 T cell receptor beta chains were all obtained from the same sample, sequenced in a study of blood T cell repertoires in COVID-19. TCRdb keeps only in-frame clones here, not all; method: immunoSEQ multiplex PCR. The sample consists of hundreds of thousands of clones, about 85% of them appearing once. Sequenced material: PBMCs or T cells enriched from blood (not recorded which). The receptor set was obtained from a woman between 50 and 59 years old who had recovered from COVID-19.

The chain employs TRBV6-6 and TRBJ2-7; maybe TRBD2 (6 bases). The germline gives CDR1 MNHNY, CDR2 SVGAGI (reference sequence). V lost 6 bases and J lost 2, with 20 bases in between. The CDR3 is 16 residues long. This chain's CDR3 is CASRKMGLSSPYEQYF. CDR3 bases: TGTGCCAGCAGAAAAATGGGACTCTCATCCCCCTACGAGCAGTACTTC.

The chain has TRBV4-1 and TRBJ1-2; TRBD1 is a possible D gene (6 bases). With 4 bases removed from V and 2 bases from J, the gap between germline ends came to 11 bases. Germline CDR1 MGHRA, CDR2 YSYEKL. The CDR3 is made up of 14 amino acids. The CDR3 DNA reads TGCGCCAGCAGCCGCTCCCAGGGGAACTATGGCTACACCTTC. Its translation: CASSRSQGNYGYTF.

The chain links TRBV19 to TRBJ2-7; 7 bases are shared with TRBD2. The ends lost 3 bases at V and 5 bases at J; junction bases unmatched: 10. The CDR3 totals 15 residues. CDR1 and CDR2 (germline): LNHDA, SQIVND (reference sequence). The CDR3 sequence: CASSIGGSVVNEQYF. The CDR3 DNA reads as TGTGCCAGTAGTATTGGCGGGAGCGTGGTAAACGAGCAGTACTTC.

This chain links TRBV7-2 with TRBJ2-7, with TRBD2 matching 8 bases. In germline, CDR1 is SGHTA, CDR2 FQGNSA. The CDR3 is made up of 16 amino acids. After removal of 1 base from V and 3 bases from J, the junction contained 8 bases not matched to a gene. CDR3 in DNA: TGTGCCAGCAGCTTAGGGTACGGGGGGGGAGGCTACGAGCAGTACTTC. It specifies CASSLGYGGGGYEQYF.

This chain joins TRBV4-2 and TRBJ1-1, with D hard to call. The V end was cut by 1 base, the J end by 3 bases, with 6 bases between. The CDR3 contains 13 residues. Germline CDR1 and CDR2: LGHNA and YNFKEQ. The CDR3 DNA reads as TGTGCCAGCAGCCAAGGACGGGACACTGAAGCTTTCTTT. Encoded protein: CASSQGRDTEAFF.

In its sample, this clone was seen once. The chain couples TRBV6-6 to TRBJ1-3; no clear D gene. Germline CDR1 is MNHNY and CDR2 is SVGAGI (reference sequence). V lost 6 bases and J lost 3, with 15 bases in between. The CDR3 length is 15 residues. The CDR3 DNA sequence: TGTGCCAGCAGCAAGACGACAATCGATGGAAACACCATATATTTT. Translating it yields CASSKTTIDGNTIYF.

The V and J genes are TRBV2 and TRBJ2-3; the D gene is possibly TRBD2 (6 bases). CDR1 is SNHLY and CDR2 is FYNNEI in the germline V gene. The CDR3 covers 12 residues. V gave up 8 bases and J gave up 0 bases, with 6 bases separating them. The CDR3 here is CASGGSTDTQYF. In DNA, the CDR3 is TGTGCCAGCGGAGGGAGCACAGATACGCAGTATTTT.

This clone showed up just a few times. The chain links TRBV30 to TRBJ1-2; D is ambiguous. V lost 2 bases and J 2 bases, leaving 9 bases between the germline ends. The CDR3 extends over 13 amino acids. Germline assignment: CDR1 GTSNPN and CDR2 SVGIG (reference sequence). The chain's CDR3 is CAWSLGINYGYTF. The DNA for the CDR3 is TGTGCCTGGAGTCTCGGGATCAACTATGGCTACACCTTC.

The rearrangement links TRBV30 to TRBJ1-4; TRBD1 matches at 8 bases. V lost 0 bases and J lost 2; bases outside the gene matches: 8. The CDR3 is 17 amino acids. The V gene's germline CDR1 is GTSNPN and CDR2 SVGIG (reference sequence). The CDR3 bases are TGTGCCTGGAGTGTACCTGGGACAGGTCGCACTAATGAAAAACTGTTTTTT. This encodes CAWSVPGTGRTNEKLFF.

The V and J genes are TRBV28 and TRBJ1-5; D is uncertain. Germline loops: CDR1 MDHEN, CDR2 SYDVKM. The CDR3 totals 14 residues. The V end lost 6 bases, the J end lost 0 bases, and 9 bases lay between the germline ends. The CDR3 region has the DNA TGTGCCAGCAGGACGACACGTAGCAATCAGCCCCAGCATTTT. Translating gives CASRTTRSNQPQHF.

The chain combines TRBV7-3 with TRBJ2-1; TRBD2 might be the D (6 bases). This CDR3 spans 12 amino acids. From germline, CDR1 is SGHTA and CDR2 FQGTGA. V lost 3 bases to trimming and J lost 6 bases, with 6 bases between them. The CDR3 spells CASSFSGNEQFF. In nucleotides, the CDR3 is TGTGCCAGCAGCTTTAGCGGCAATGAGCAGTTCTTC. Filled out from reference TRBV7-3 and TRBJ2-1, the complete variable domain reads GAGVSQTPSNKVTEKGKYVELRCDPISGHTALYWYRQSLGQGPEFLIYFQGTGAADDSGLPNDRFFAVRPEGSVSTLKIQRTERGDSAVYLCASSFSGNEQFFGPGTRLTVL.

The chain employs TRBV4-2 and TRBJ2-1; D ambiguous. CDR1 is LGHNA, CDR2 YNFKEQ, per germline. Trimming stripped 0 bases from V and 0 bases from J, with 12 bases between. The CDR3 sequence is 17 residues long. The CDR3 here is CASSQEIAVSSYNEQFF. In DNA, the CDR3 is TGTGCCAGCAGCCAAGAAATAGCCGTCAGCTCCTACAATGAGCAGTTCTTC.